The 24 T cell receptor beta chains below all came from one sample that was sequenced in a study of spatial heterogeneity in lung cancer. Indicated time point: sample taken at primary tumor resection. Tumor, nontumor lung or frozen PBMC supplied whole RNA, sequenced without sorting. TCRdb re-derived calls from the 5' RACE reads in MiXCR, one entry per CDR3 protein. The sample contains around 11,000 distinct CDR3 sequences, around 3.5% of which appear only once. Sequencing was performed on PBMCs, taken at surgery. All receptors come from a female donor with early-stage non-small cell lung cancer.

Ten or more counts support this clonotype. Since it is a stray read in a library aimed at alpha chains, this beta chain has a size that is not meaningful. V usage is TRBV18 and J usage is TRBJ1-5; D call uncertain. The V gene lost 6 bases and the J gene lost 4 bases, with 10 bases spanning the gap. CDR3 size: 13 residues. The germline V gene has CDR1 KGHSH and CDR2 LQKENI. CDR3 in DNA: TGTGCCAGCTCGACGGCGGTTAATCAGCCCCAGCATTTT. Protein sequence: CASSTAVNQPQHF.

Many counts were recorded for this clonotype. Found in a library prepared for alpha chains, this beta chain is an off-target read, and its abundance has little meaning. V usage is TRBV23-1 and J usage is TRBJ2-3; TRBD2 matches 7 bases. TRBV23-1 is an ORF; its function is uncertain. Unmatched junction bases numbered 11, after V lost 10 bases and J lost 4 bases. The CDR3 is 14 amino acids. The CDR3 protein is CATPGGRDADTQYF. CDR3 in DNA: TGCGCCACTCCGGGAGGCAGGGATGCAGATACGCAGTATTTT.

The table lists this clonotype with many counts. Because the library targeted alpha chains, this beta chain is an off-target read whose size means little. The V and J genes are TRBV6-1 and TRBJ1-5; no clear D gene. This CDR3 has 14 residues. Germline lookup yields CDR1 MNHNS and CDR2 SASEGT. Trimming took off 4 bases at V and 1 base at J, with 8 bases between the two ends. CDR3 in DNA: TGTGCCAGCAGTGTTCACCGCAGCAATCAGCCCCAGCATTTT. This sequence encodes CASSVHRSNQPQHF.

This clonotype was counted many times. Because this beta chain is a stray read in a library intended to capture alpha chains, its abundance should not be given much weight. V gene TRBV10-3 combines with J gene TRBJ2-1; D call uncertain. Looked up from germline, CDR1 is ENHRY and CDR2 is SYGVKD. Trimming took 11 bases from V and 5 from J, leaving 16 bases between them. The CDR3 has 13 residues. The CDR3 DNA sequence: TGTGCCTCAGAGGACCCCGCTAACAATGAGCAGTTCTTC. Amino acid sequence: CASEDPANNEQFF.

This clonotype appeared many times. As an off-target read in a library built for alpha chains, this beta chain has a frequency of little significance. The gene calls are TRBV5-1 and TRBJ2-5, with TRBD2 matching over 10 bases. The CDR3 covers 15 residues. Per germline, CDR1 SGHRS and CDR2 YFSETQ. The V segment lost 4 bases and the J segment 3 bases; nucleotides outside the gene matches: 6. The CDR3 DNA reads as TGCGCCAGCAGCGCCGGGACTAGCGTTAAAGAGACCCAGTACTTC. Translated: CASSAGTSVKETQYF.

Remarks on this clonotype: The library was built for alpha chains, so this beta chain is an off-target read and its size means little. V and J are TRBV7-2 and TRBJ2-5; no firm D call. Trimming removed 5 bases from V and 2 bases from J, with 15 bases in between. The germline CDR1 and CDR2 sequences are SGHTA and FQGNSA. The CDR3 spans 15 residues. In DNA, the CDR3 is TGTGCCAGCAGCCGTTTCAGCAGCCCACAAGAGACCCAGTACTTC. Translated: CASSRFSSPQETQYF.

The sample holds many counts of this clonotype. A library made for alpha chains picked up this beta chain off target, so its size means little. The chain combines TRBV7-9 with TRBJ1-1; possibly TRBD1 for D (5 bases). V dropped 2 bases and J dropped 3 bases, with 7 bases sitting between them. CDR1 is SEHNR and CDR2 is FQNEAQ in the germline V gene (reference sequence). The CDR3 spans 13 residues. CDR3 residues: CASSLSRDTEAFF. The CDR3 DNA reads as TGTGCCAGCAGCTTATCCAGGGACACTGAAGCTTTCTTT.

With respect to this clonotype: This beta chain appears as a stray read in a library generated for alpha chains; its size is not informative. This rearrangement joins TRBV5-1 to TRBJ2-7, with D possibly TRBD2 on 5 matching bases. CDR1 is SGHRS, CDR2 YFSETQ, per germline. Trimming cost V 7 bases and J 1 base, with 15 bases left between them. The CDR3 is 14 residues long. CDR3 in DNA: TGCGCCAGCCCCAGAGCGGTGAGGTCCTACGAGCAGTACTTC. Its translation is CASPRAVRSYEQYF. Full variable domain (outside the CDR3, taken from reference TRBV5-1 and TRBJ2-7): KAGVTQTPRYLIKTRGQQVTLSCSPISGHRSVSWYQQTPGQGLQFLFEYFSETQRNKGNFPGRFSGRQFSNSRSEMNVSTLELGDSALYLCASPRAVRSYEQYFGPGTRLTVT.

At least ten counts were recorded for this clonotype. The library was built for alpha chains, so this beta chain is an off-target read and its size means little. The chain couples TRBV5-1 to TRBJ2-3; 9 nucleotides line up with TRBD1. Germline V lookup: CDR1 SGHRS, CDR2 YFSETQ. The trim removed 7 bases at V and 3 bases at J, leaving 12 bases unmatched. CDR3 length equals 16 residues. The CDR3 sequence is CASRRGGQGGTDTQYF. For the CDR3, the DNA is TGCGCCAGCCGCCGCGGGGGACAGGGAGGGACAGATACGCAGTATTTT. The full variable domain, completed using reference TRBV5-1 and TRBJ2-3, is KAGVTQTPRYLIKTRGQQVTLSCSPISGHRSVSWYQQTPGQGLQFLFEYFSETQRNKGNFPGRFSGRQFSNSRSEMNVSTLELGDSALYLCASRRGGQGGTDTQYFGPGTRLTVL.

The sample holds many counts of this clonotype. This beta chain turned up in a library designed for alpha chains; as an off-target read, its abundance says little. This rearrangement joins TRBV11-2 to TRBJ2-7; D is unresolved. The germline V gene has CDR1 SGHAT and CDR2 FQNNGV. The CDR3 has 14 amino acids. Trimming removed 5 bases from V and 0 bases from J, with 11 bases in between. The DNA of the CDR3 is TGTGCCAGCAGCCCTGGGTACGGCTCCTACGAGCAGTACTTC. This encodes CASSPGYGSYEQYF. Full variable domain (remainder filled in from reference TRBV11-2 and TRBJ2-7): EAGVAQSPRYKIIEKRQSVAFWCNPISGHATLYWYQQILGQGPKLLIQFQNNGVVDDSQLPKDRFSAERLKGVDSTLKIQPAKLEDSAVYLCASSPGYGSYEQYFGPGTRLTVT.

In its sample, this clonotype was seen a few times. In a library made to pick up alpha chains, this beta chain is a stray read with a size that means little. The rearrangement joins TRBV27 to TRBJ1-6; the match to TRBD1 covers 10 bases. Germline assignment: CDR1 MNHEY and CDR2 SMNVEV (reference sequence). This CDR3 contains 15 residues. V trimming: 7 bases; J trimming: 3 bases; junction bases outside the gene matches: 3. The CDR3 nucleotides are TGTGCCAGCACCCGGACAGGGGGCTATAATTCACCCCTCCACTTT. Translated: CASTRTGGYNSPLHF.

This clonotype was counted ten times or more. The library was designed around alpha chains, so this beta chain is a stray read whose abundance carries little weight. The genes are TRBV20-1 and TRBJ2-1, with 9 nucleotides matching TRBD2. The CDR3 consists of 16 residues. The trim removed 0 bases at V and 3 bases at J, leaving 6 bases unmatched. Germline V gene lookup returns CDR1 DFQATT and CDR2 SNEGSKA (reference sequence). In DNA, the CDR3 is TGCAGTGCTAGAGAGGTAGCGGGGGCAATCTACAATGAGCAGTTCTTC. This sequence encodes CSAREVAGAIYNEQFF.

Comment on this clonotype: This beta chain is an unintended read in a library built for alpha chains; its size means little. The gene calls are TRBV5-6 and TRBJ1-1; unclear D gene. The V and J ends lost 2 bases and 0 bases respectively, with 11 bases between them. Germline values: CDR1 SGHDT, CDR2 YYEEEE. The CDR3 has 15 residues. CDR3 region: CASSLGAGLNTEAFF. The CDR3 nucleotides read TGTGCCAGCAGCTTAGGAGCAGGTCTGAACACTGAAGCTTTCTTT.

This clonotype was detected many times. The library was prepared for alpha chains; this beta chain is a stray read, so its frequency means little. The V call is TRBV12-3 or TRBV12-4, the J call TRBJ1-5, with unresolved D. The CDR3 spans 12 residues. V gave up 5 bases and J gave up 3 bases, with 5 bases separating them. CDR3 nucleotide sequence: TGTGCCAGCAGTAATTACAATCAGCCCCAGCATTTT. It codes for CASSNYNQPQHF.

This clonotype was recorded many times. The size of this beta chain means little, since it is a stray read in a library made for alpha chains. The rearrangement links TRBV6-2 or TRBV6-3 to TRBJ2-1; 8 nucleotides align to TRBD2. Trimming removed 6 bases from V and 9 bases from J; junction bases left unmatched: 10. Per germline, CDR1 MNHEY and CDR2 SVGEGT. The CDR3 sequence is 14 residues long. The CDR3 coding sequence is TGTGCCAGCAGCCTCAGCGGGAGTTCTCTTGAGCAGTTCTTC. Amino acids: CASSLSGSSLEQFF.

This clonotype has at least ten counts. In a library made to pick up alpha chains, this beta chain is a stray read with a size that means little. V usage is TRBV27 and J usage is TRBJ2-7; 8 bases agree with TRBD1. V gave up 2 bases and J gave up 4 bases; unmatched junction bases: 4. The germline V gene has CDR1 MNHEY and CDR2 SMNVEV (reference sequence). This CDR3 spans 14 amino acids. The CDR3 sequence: CASSLRRTGYEQYF. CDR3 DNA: TGTGCCAGCAGTTTACGGAGGACAGGGTACGAGCAGTACTTC.

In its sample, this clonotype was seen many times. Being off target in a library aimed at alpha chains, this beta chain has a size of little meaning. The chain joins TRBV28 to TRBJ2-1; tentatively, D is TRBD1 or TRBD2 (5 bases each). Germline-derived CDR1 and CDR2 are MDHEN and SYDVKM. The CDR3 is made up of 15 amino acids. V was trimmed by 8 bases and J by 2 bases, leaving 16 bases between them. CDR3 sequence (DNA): TGTGCCAGCTGGACTTACAGGCGCCCCTACAATGAGCAGTTCTTC. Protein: CASWTYRRPYNEQFF.

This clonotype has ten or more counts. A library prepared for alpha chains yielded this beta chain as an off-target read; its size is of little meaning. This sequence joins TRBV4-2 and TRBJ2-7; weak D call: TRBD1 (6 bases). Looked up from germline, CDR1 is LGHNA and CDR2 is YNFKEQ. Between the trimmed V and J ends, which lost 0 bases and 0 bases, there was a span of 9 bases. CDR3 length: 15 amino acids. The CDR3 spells CASSQDQGHSYEQYF. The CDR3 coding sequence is TGTGCCAGCAGCCAAGATCAGGGACACTCCTACGAGCAGTACTTC.

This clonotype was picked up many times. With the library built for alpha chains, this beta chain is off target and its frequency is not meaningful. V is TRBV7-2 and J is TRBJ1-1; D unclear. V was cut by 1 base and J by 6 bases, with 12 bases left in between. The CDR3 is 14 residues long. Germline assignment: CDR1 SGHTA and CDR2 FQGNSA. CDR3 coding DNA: TGTGCCAGCAGCTTAGAGTACAGACTCTCTGAAGCTTTCTTT. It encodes CASSLEYRLSEAFF.

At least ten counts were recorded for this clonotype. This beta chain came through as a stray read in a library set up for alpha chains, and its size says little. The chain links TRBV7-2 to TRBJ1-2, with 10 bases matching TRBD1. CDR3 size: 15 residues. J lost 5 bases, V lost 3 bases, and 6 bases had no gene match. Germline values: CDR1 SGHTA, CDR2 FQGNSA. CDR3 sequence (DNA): TGTGCCAGCAGCTTGGGACAGGGGAAAGGGTATGGCTACACCTTC. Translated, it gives CASSLGQGKGYGYTF.

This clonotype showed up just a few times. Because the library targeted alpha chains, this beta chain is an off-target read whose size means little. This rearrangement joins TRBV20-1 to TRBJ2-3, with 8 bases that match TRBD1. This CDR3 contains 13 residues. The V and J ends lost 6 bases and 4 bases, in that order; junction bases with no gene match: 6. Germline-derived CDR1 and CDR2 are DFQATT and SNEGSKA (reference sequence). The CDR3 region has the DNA TGCAGTGCCAAGACAGGGGCGGCAGATACGCAGTATTTT. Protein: CSAKTGAADTQYF.

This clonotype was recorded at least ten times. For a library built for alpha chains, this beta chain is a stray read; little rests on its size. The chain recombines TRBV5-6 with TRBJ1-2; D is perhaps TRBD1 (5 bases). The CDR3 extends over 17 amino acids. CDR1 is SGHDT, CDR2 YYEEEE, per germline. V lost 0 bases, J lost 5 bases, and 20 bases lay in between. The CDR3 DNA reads TGTGCCAGCAGCTTGGGGGGCGCCCGTCTGGTCGATTATGGCTACACCTTC. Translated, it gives CASSLGGARLVDYGYTF.

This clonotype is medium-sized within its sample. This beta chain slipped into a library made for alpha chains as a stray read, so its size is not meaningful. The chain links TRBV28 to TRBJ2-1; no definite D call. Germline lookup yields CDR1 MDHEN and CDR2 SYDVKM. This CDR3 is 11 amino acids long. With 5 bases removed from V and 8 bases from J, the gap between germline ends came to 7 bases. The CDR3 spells CASSERYEQFF. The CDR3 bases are TGTGCCAGCAGTGAGCGTTATGAGCAGTTCTTC.

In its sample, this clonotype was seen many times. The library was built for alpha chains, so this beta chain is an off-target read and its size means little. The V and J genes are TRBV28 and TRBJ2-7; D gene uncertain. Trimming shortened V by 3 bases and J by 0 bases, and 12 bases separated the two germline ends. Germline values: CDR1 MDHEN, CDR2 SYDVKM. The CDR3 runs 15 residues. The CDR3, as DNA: TGTGCCAGCAGTTTTTCGGCCTGGAGCTCCTACGAGCAGTACTTC. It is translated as CASSFSAWSSYEQYF.